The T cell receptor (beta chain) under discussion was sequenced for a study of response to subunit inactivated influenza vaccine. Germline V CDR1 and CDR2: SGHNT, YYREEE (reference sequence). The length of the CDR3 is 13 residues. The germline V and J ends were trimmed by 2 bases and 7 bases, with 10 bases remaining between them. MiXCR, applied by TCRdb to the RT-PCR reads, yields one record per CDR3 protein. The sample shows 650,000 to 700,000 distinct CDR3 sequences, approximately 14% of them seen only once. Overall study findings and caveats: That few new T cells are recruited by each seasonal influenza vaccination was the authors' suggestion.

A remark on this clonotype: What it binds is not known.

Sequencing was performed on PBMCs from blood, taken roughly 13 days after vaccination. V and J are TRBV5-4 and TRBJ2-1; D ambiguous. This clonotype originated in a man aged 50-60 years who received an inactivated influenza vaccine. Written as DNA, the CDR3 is TGTGCCAGCAGCTTCGGCGCAGAGAATGAGCAGTTCTTC. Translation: CASSFGAENEQFF.